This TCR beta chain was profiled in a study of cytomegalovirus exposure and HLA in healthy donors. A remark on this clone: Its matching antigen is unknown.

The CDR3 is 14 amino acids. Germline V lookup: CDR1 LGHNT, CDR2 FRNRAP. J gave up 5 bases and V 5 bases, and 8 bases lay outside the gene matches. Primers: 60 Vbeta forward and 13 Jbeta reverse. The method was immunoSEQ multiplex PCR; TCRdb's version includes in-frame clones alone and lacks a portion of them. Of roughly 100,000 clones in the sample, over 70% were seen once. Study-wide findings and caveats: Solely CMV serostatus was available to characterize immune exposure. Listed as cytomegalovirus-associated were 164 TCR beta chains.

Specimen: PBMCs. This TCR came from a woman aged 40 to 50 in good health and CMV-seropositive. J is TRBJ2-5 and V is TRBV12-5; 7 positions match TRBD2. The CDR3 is CASGAGGRGETQYF. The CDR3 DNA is TGTGCTAGTGGTGCTGGCGGGAGAGGGGAGACCCAGTACTTC.